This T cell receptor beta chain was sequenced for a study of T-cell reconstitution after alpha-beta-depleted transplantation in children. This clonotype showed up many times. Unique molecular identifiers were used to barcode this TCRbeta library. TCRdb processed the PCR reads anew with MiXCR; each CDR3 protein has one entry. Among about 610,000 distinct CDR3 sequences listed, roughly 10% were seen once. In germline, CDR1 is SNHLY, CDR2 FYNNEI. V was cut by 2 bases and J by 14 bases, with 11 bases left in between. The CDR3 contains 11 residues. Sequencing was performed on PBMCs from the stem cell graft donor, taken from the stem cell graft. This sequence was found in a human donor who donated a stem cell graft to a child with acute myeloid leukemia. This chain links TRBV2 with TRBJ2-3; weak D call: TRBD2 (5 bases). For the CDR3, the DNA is TGTGCCAGCAGTGAATCGGGGTTGTTGTATTTT. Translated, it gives CASSESGLLYF.